The source of this T cell receptor beta chain is a study of blood T cell repertoires in COVID-19. For the study at large: The samples span acute and convalescent COVID-19 from the United States, Italy and Spain.

In the study's own analysis: Reference gene primer amplification in the assay estimated nucleated cell counts. The data were produced by immunoSEQ multiplex PCR, yet TCRdb's version contains in-frame clones alone and is incomplete. V, J and clone size are taken as reported in that table, and D and trimming were inferred from the DNA itself. The table lists over 250,000 clones, approximately 90% of them singletons. The V end lost 3 bases, the J end lost 8 bases, and 16 bases lay between the germline ends. This CDR3 region has 15 residues. CDR1 and CDR2 from the germline V gene are SGHVS and FQNEAQ. Source material: peripheral blood. The V and J genes are TRBV7-8 and TRBJ1-4, with D tentatively TRBD1 (5 bases). The clonotype originates from a woman aged 45-65 years with COVID-19, enrolled during active disease. CDR3 sequence (DNA): TGTGCCAGCAGCTTGTGGCGGGGGGAGGGAGAAAAACTGTTTTTT. Translating it yields CASSLWRGEGEKLFF.